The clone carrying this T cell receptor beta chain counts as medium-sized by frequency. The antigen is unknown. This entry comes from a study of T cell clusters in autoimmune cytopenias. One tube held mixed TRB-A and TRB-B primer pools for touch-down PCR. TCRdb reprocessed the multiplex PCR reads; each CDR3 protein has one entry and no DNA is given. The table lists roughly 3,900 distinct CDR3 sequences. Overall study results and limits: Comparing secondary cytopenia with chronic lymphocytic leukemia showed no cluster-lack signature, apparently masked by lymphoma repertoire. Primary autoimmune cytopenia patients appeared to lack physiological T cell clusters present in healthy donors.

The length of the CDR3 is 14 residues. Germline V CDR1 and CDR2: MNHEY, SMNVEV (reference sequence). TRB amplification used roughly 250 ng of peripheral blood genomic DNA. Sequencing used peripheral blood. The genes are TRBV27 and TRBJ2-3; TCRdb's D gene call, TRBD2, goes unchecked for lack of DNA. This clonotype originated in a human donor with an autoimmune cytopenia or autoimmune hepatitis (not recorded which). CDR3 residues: CASRLGRDTDTQYF.